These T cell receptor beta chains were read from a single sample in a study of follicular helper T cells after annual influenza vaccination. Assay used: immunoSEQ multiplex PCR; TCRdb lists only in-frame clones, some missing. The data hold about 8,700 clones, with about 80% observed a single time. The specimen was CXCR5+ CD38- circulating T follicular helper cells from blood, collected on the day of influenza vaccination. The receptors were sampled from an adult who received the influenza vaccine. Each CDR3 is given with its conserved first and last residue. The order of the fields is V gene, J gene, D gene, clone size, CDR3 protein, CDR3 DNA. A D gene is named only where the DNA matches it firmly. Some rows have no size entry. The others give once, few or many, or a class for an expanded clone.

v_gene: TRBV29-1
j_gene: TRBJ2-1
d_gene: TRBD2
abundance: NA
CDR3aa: CSVEALAEGSYNEQFF
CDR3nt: TGCAGCGTTGAAGCCCTAGCGGAGGGCTCCTACAATGAGCAGTTCTTC

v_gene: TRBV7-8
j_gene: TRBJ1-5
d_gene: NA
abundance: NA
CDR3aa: CASSLTGKGFEPQHF
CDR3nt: TGTGCCAGCAGCCTGACCGGAAAGGGCTTTGAGCCCCAGCATTTT

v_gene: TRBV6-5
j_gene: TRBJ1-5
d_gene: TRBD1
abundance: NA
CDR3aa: CASSPTGGGNQPQHF
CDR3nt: TGTGCCAGCAGTCCGACAGGGGGAGGTAATCAGCCCCAGCATTTT

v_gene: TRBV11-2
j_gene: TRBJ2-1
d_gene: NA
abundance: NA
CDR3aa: CASSQGPNNEQFF
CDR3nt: TGTGCCAGCAGCCAGGGACCTAACAATGAGCAGTTCTTC

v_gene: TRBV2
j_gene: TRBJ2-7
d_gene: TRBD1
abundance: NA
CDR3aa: CASSGDRGREQYF
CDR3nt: TGTGCCAGCAGTGGAGACAGGGGGCGGGAGCAGTACTTC

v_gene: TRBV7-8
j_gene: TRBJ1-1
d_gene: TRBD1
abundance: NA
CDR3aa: CASSLDRGPAVEAFF
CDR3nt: TGTGCCAGCAGCCTGGACAGGGGTCCCGCAGTGGAAGCTTTCTTT

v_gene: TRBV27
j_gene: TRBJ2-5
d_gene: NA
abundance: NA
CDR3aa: CASRTWGNQETQYF
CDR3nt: TGTGCCAGCAGAACCTGGGGGAACCAAGAGACCCAGTACTTC

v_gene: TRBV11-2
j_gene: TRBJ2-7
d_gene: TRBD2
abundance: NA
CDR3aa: CASSLPRLAGSAEQYF
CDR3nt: TGTGCCAGCAGCTTACCTCGTCTAGCGGGGAGCGCCGAGCAGTACTTC

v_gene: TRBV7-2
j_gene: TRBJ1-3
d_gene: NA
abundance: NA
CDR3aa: CASSSRQKSSGNTIYF
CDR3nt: TGTGCCAGCAGCTCCCGACAGAAGAGCTCTGGAAACACCATATATTTT

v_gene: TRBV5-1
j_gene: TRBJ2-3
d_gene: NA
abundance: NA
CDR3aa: CASSSRGGAKEDTQYF
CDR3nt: TGCGCCAGCAGCTCGCGTGGGGGGGCCAAGGAAGATACGCAGTATTTT

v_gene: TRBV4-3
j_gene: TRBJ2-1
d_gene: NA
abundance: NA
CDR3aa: CASSQDVVPDEQFF
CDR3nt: TGCGCCAGCAGCCAAGATGTGGTGCCGGATGAGCAGTTCTTC

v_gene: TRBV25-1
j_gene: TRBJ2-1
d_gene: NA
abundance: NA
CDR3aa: CASSDGRTGLVDEQFF
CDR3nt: TGTGCCAGCAGTGATGGACGGACAGGACTAGTCGATGAGCAGTTCTTC

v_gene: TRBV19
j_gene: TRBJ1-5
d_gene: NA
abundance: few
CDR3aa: CASSYDSNQPQHF
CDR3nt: TGTGCCAGTAGTTACGACTCGAATCAGCCCCAGCATTTT

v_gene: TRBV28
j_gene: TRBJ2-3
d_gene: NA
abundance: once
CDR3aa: CASSPVAVHTDTQYF
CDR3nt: TGTGCCAGCAGTCCTGTAGCGGTCCACACAGATACGCAGTATTTT

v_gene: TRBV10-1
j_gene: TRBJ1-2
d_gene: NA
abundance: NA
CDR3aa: CASSGGRDYGYTF
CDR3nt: TGCGCCAGCAGTGGGGGTCGCGACTATGGCTACACCTTC

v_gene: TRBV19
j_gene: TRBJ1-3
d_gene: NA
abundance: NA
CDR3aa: CASSRQTSGNTIYF
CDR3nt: TGTGCCAGTAGCAGACAGACCTCTGGAAACACCATATATTTT

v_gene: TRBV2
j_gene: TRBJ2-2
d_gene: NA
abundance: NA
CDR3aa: CASCVANTGELFF
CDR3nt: TGTGCCAGCTGTGTCGCGAACACCGGGGAGCTGTTTTTT

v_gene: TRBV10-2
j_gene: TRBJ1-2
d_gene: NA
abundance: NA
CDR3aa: CASSEGAGANYGYTF
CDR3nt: TGCGCCAGCAGTGAGGGGGCAGGGGCTAACTATGGCTACACCTTC

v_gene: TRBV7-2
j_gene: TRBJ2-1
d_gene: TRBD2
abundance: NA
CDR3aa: CASSLRTSHEQFF
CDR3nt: TGTGCCAGCAGCTTAAGGACTAGCCATGAGCAGTTCTTC

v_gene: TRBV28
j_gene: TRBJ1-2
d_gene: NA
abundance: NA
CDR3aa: CASNLSGGALYGYTF
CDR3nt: TGTGCCAGCAATTTAAGCGGGGGCGCCCTCTATGGCTACACCTTC

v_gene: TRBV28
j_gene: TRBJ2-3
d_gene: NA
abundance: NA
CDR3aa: CATSFGGGAGDTQYF
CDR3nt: TGTGCCACCTCCTTCGGTGGGGGGGCCGGGGATACGCAGTATTTT

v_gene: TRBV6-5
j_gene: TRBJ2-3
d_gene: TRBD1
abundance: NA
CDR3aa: CASSGGQGDTQYF
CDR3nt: TGTGCCAGCAGTGGGGGACAGGGCGATACGCAGTATTTT

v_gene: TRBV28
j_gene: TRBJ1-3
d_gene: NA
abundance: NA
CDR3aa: CASRVKKSGNTIYF
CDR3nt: TGTGCCAGCAGGGTAAAAAAATCTGGAAACACCATATATTTT

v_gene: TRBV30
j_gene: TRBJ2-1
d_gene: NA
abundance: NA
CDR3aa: CAGWDSQQFF
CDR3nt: TGTGCCGGGTGGGACTCACAGCAGTTCTTC

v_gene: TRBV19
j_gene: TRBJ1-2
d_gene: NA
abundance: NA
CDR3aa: CASSIERGSGYTF
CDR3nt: TGTGCCAGTAGTATCGAGAGGGGGTCCGGCTACACCTTC

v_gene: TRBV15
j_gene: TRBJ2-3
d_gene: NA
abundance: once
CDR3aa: CATSAGPTDTQYF
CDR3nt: TGTGCCACCAGCGCGGGGCCCACGGATACGCAGTATTTT

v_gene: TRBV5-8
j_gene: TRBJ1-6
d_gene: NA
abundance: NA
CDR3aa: CASSRDDYNSPLHF
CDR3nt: TGTGCCAGCAGCAGGGACGACTATAATTCACCCCTCCACTTT

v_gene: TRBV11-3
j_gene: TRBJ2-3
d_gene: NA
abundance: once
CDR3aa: CASSRGASTDTQYF
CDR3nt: TGTGCCAGCAGCCGGGGGGCTAGCACAGATACGCAGTATTTT

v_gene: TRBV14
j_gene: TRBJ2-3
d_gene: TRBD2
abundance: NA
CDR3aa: CASSQFPLAAGGYTDTQYF
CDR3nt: TGTGCCAGCAGCCAATTCCCCCTCGCAGCGGGGGGGTACACAGATACGCAGTATTTT

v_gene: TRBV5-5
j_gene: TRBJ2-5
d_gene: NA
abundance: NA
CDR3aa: CASSLTNQETQYF
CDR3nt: TGTGCCAGCAGCTTAACGAACCAAGAGACCCAGTACTTC

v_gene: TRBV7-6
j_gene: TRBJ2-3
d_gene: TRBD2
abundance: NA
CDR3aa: CASSLGLAGTDTQYF
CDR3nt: TGTGCCAGCAGCTTAGGACTAGCGGGGACAGATACGCAGTATTTT

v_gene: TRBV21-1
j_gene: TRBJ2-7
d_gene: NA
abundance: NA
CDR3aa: CASSKAGVSSYEQYF
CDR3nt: TGTGCCAGCAGCAAAGCCGGTGTGAGCTCCTACGAGCAGTACTTC

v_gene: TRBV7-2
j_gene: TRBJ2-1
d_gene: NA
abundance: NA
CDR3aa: CASGFKGLDEQFF
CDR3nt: TGTGCCAGCGGCTTTAAGGGGTTAGATGAGCAGTTCTTC

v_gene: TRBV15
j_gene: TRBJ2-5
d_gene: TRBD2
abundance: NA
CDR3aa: CATSRGATSGMGETQYF
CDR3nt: TGTGCCACCAGCAGAGGGGCGACTAGCGGGATGGGGGAGACCCAGTACTTC

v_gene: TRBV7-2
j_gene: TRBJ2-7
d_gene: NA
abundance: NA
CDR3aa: CASSPRPPSEQYF
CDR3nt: TGTGCCAGCAGCCCCCGACCCCCTTCGGAGCAGTACTTC

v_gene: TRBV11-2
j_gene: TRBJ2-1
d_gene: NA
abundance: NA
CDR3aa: CASSLDYGASSYNEQFF
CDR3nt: TGTGCCAGCAGCTTAGATTACGGGGCAAGCTCCTACAATGAGCAGTTCTTC

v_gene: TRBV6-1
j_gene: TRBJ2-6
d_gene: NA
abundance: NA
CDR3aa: CASSAPGHHSGANVLTF
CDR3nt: TGTGCCAGCAGTGCGCCGGGACACCACTCTGGGGCCAACGTCCTGACTTTC

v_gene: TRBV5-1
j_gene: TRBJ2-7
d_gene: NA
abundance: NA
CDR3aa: CASSLDRWGLDEQYF
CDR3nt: TGCGCCAGCAGCTTGGATAGGTGGGGCTTGGACGAGCAGTACTTC

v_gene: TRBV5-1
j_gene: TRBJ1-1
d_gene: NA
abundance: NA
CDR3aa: CASSRDAGEAFF
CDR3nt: TGCGCCAGCAGCAGGGACGCAGGTGAAGCTTTCTTT

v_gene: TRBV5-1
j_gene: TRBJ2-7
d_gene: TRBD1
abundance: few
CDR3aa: CASSPTGTGLYEQYF
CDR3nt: TGCGCCAGCAGCCCCACCGGGACAGGGCTATACGAGCAGTACTTC

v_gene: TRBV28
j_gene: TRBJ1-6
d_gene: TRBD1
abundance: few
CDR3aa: CASSAGGPYNSPLHF
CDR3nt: TGTGCCAGCAGCGCAGGGGGCCCCTATAATTCACCCCTCCACTTT

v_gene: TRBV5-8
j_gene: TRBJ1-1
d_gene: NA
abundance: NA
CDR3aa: CASSLGVLHTEAFF
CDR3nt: TGTGCCAGCAGCTTGGGGGTTCTCCACACTGAAGCTTTCTTT

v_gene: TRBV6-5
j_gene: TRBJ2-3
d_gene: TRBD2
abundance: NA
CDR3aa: CASSSLAGGRDTQYF
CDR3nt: TGTGCCAGCAGTTCACTCGCGGGAGGGAGGGATACGCAGTATTTT

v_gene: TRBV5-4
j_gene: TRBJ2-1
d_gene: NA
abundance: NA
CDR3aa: CASSLGGQSYNEQFF
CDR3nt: TGTGCCAGCAGCTTGGGTGGACAAAGCTACAATGAGCAGTTCTTC

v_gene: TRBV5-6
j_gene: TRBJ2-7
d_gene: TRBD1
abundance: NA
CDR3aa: CASSPGTDQFYYEQYF
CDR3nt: TGTGCCAGCAGCCCGGGGACAGATCAATTTTACTACGAGCAGTACTTC

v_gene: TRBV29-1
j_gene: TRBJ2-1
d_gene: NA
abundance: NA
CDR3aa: CSVEVGGVGNEQFF
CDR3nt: TGCAGCGTTGAAGTTGGCGGAGTTGGCAATGAGCAGTTCTTC

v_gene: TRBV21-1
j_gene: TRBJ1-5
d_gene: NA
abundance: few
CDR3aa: CASRESWVGQPQHF
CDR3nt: TGTGCCAGCAGGGAGAGCTGGGTAGGCCAGCCCCAGCATTTT

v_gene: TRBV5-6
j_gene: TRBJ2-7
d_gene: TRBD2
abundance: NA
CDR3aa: CASSLVASGGVEQYF
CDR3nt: TGTGCCAGCAGCTTGGTGGCTAGCGGGGGGGTTGAGCAGTACTTC

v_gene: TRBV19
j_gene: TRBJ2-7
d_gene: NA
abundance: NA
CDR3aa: CASSIAFSSGEQYF
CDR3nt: TGTGCCAGTAGTATAGCCTTTTCTTCGGGCGAGCAGTACTTC

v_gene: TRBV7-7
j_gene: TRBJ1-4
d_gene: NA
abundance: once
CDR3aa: CASSLGRSSNEKLFF
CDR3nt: TGTGCTAGCAGCTTAGGCAGGTCGTCTAATGAAAAACTGTTTTTT

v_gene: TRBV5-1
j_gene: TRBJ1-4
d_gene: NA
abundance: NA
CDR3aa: CASSSGTANEKLFF
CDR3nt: TGCGCCAGCAGCTCCGGGACGGCTAATGAAAAACTGTTTTTT

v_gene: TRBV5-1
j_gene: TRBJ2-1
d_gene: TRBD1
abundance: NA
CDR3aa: CASSTGTGGAPYNEQFF
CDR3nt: TGCGCCAGCAGCACCGGGACAGGGGGCGCGCCCTACAATGAGCAGTTCTTC

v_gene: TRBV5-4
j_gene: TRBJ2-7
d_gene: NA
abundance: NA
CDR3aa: CASSWGTDSSYEQYF
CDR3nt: TGTGCCAGCAGCTGGGGGACGGATAGCTCCTACGAGCAGTACTTC

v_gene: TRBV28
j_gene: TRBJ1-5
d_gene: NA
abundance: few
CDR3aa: CASNGGQGTQPQHF
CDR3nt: TGTGCCAGCAATGGGGGGCAGGGAACTCAGCCCCAGCATTTT

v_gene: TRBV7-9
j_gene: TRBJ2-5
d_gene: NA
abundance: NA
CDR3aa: CASSRDFQETQYF
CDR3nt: TGTGCCAGCAGCCGGGACTTCCAAGAGACCCAGTACTTC